The text below deals with one T cell receptor (beta chain). Germline V gene lookup returns CDR1 MNHNS and CDR2 SASEGT. Trimming shortened V by 1 base and J by 8 bases, and 9 bases separated the two germline ends. The length of the CDR3 is 13 residues. This table comes from immunoSEQ multiplex PCR, and its TCRdb copy is limited to in-frame clones, with some not included. The data show some 2,500,000 clones, roughly 93% seen once. The sample is drawn from a study of shared clonotypes between healthy human individuals. Healthy and HIV-negative, the adult donors had no recent acute infections or vaccinations.

Material for sequencing was naive CD4+ T cells from PBMCs. Subset of the sample: CD45RA+ positively selected. The receptor's source is a man aged 18 to 29 in good health. Some clones in this sample may be carry-over from other donors' samples. The chain is built from TRBV6-1 and TRBJ2-1; D is unresolved. CDR3 sequence reads: CASSEVLEYEQFF. CDR3 nucleotides: TGTGCCAGCAGTGAAGTTCTTGAGTATGAGCAGTTCTTC.